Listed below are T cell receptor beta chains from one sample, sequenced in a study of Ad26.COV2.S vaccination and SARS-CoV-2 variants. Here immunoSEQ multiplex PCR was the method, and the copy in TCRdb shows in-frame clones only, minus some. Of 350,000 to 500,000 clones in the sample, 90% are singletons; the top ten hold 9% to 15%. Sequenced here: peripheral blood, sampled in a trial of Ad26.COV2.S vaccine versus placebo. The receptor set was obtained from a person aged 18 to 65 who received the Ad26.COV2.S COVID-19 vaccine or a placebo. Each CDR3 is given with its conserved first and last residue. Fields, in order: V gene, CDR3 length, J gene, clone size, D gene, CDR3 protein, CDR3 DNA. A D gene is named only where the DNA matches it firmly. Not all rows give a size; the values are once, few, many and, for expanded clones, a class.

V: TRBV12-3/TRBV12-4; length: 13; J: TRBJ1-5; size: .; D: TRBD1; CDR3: CASVTGGNQPQHF; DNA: TGTGCCAGCGTAACAGGGGGCAATCAGCCCCAGCATTTT
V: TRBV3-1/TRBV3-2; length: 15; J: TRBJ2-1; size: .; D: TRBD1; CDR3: CASSTGTGIHNEQFF; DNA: TGTGCCAGCAGCACCGGGACAGGGATCCACAATGAGCAGTTCTTC
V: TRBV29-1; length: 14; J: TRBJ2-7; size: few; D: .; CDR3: CSVATGTYAGEQYF; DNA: TGCAGCGTAGCCACCGGGACTTATGCCGGAGAGCAGTACTTC
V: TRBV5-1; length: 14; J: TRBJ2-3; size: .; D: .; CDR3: CASSLAPVKDTQYF; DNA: TGCGCCAGCAGCTTGGCCCCAGTCAAAGATACGCAGTATTTT
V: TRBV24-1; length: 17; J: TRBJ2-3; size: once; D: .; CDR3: CATSDSTTNISTDTQYF; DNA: TGTGCCACCAGTGATTCTACGACAAATATCAGCACAGATACGCAGTATTTT
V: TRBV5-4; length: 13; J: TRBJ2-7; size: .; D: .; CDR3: CASSQTGTYEQYF; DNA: TGTGCCAGCAGCCAGACAGGAACCTACGAGCAGTACTTC
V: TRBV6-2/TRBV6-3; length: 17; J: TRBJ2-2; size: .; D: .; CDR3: CASSTGTNTMDTGELFF; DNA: TGTGCCAGCAGCACCGGGACGAACACCATGGACACCGGGGAGCTGTTTTTT
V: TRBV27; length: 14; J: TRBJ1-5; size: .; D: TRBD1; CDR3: CASSRGGPDQPQHF; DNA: TGTGCCAGCTCCAGAGGGGGCCCTGATCAGCCCCAGCATTTT
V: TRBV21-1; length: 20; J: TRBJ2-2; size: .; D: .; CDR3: CASSLLWASGRAVSHGELFF; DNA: TGTGCCAGCAGCCTTCTTTGGGCTAGCGGGAGGGCTGTTTCCCACGGGGAGCTGTTTTTT
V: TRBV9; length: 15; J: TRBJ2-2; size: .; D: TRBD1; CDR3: CASGLTGGSTGELFF; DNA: TGTGCCAGCGGTCTGACAGGGGGCTCGACCGGGGAGCTGTTTTTT
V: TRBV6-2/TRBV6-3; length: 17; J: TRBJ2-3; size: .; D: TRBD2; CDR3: CASSYPGLAGGSDTQYF; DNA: TGTGCCAGCAGTTACCCTGGACTAGCGGGAGGGTCAGATACGCAGTATTTT
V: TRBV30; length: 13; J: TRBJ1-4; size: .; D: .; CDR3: CAWSKLRSEKLFF; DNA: TGTGCCTGGAGTAAATTAAGGAGCGAAAAACTGTTTTTT
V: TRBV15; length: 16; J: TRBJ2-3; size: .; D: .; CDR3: CATSRDRASGTDTQYF; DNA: TGTGCCACCAGCAGAGATCGGGCTAGCGGCACAGATACGCAGTATTTT
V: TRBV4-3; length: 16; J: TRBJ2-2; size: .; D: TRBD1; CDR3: CASSQDRGQGTGELFF; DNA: TGCGCCAGCAGCCAAGATCGGGGACAGGGGACCGGGGAGCTGTTTTTT
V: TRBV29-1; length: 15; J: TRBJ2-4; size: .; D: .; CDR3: CSVGMPSGPKNIQYF; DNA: TGCAGCGTTGGAATGCCCTCCGGTCCCAAAAACATTCAGTACTTC
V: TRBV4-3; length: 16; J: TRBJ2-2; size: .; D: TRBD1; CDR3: CASSLGQATNTGELFF; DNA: TGCGCCAGCAGCTTGGGACAGGCAACGAACACCGGGGAGCTGTTTTTT
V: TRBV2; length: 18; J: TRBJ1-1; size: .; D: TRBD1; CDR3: CASRGVYRDRGEDTEAFF; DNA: TGTGCCAGTAGGGGGGTATACCGGGACAGGGGAGAAGACACTGAAGCTTTCTTT
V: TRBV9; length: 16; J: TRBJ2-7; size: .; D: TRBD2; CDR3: CASSVGGTAGAYEQYF; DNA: TGTGCCAGCAGCGTAGGAGGAACGGCGGGGGCCTACGAGCAGTACTTC
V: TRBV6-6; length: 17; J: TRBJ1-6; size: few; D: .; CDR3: CASRRSLGGAIRSPLHF; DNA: TGTGCCAGCAGACGATCTTTGGGGGGCGCGATCAGGTCACCCCTCCACTTT
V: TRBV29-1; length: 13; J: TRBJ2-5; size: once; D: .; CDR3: CSVETQEQETQYF; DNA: TGCAGCGTTGAGACACAAGAACAAGAGACCCAGTACTTC
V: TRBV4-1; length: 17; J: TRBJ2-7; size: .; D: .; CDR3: CASSQSGTQLIRNEQYF; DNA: TGCGCCAGCAGCCAATCCGGGACCCAACTTATAAGGAACGAGCAGTACTTC
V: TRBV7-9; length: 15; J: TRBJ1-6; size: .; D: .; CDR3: CASSLGTGYNSPLHF; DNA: TGTGCCAGCAGCTTAGGGACGGGGTATAATTCACCCCTCCACTTT
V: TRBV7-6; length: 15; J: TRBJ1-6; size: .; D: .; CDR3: CASSLAAQNNSPLHF; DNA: TGTGCCAGCAGCTTAGCGGCACAAAATAATTCACCCCTCCACTTT
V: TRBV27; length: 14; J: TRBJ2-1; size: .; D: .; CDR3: CASSLYLAHNEQFF; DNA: TGTGCCAGCAGTTTATACCTAGCCCACAATGAGCAGTTCTTC
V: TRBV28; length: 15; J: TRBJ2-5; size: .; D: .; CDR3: CASSLWGAAQETQYF; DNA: TGTGCCAGCAGTTTATGGGGGGCGGCCCAAGAGACCCAGTACTTC
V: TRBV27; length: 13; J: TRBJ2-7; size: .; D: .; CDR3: CATSGTGSVEQYF; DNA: TGTGCCACATCCGGGACTGGATCAGTGGAGCAGTACTTC
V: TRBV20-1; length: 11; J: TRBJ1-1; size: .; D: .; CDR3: CSASGGTEAFF; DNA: TGCAGTGCTAGCGGGGGCACTGAAGCTTTCTTT
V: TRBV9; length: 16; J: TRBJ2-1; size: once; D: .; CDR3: CASSVMSTGAYNEQFF; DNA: TGTGCCAGCAGCGTAATGTCTACGGGAGCCTACAATGAGCAGTTCTTC
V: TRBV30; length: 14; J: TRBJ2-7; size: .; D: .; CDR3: CAWGLTGWSYEQYF; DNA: TGTGCCTGGGGATTGACAGGTTGGTCCTACGAGCAGTACTTC
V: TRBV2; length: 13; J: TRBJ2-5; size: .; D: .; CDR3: CASSESGIETQYF; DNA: TGTGCCAGCAGTGAATCGGGGATCGAGACCCAGTACTTC
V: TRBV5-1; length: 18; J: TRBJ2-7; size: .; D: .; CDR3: CASSLEMGGGTISYEQYF; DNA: TGCGCCAGCAGCTTGGAAATGGGTGGGGGGACAATCTCCTACGAGCAGTACTTC